Below are 25 T cell receptor beta chains sequenced from a single sample in a study of Graves' ophthalmopathy and Graves' hyperthyroidism. RNA transcripts were the source from which TCR beta CDR3 regions were amplified. HTBI-primed RT-PCR formed the first round, and a multiplex PCR formed the second. MiXCR, applied by TCRdb to the multiplex PCR reads, yields one record per CDR3 protein. The data contain around 1,200,000 distinct CDR3 sequences, less than 45% of them seen just once; the ten biggest clones take up more than 9.5%. Sequences were obtained from peripheral blood or thyroid tissue (not recorded which). These receptors were collected from an adult man with Graves' hyperthyroidism.

V gene TRBV28 combines with J gene TRBJ2-7; D not resolved. Per the germline V gene, CDR1 is MDHEN and CDR2 is SYDVKM. The CDR3 is 14 residues long. Trimming shortened V by 6 bases and J by 4 bases, and 16 bases separated the two germline ends. CDR3 in amino acids: CASRNRWTAYEQYF. CDR3 nucleotides: TGTGCCAGCAGGAATCGCTGGACGGCTTACGAGCAGTACTTC.

This clonotype was seen only a few times. The chain joins TRBV19 to TRBJ1-5; D possibly corresponds to TRBD1 (5 bases). The germline V gene has CDR1 LNHDA and CDR2 SQIVND (reference sequence). The V end was cut by 7 bases, the J end by 0 bases, with 10 bases between. The CDR3 is 14 amino acids. The CDR3 protein is CASTNRYSNQPQHF. For the CDR3, the DNA is TGTGCCAGTACTAACAGGTATAGCAATCAGCCCCAGCATTTT.

This clonotype was found many times. The chain carries TRBV25-1 and TRBJ1-2; the D gene is possibly TRBD1 (5 bases). With 4 bases removed from V and 8 bases from J, the gap between germline ends came to 17 bases. Per germline, CDR1 MGHDK and CDR2 SYGVNS. CDR3 length equals 14 residues. DNA of the CDR3: TGTGCCAGCAGTGGGGACCCCAATTCAAGAGGCTACACCTTC. Its translation: CASSGDPNSRGYTF.

A note on this clonotype: Given the absence of the conserved phenylalanine or tryptophan at the CDR3 end, a read error is likely. The DNA is left out, because the CDR3 cannot be placed on it with certainty; the CDR3 is given as TCRdb lists it. The chain uses TRBV2 and TRBJ1-6. The CDR3 spans 8 amino acids, including both terminal residues. The germline CDR1 and CDR2 sequences are SNHLY and FYNNEI. This chain's CDR3 is CASSPSTS.

This clonotype has a count of ten or more. The chain joins TRBV4-2 to TRBJ2-5, with D unresolved. From germline, CDR1 is LGHNA and CDR2 YNFKEQ. CDR3 length: 14 residues. The germline V and J ends were trimmed by 0 bases and 5 bases, with 10 bases remaining between them. As DNA, the CDR3 is TGTGCCAGCAGCCAAGAGTTAGAAGGGGAGACCCAGTACTTC. Protein: CASSQELEGETQYF.

The CDR3 reads CASSVITGLKDTGELFF. CDR3 in DNA: TGTGCCAGCAGCGTAATAACAGGGTTAAAGGACACCGGGGAGCTGTTTTTT. The rearrangement links TRBV9 to TRBJ2-2, with a weak D call TRBD1 (6 bases). This CDR3 comprises 17 residues. V lost 1 base and J lost 3, with 16 bases in between. In germline, CDR1 is SGDLS, CDR2 YYNGEE.

This clonotype has ten or more counts. The V gene is TRBV25-1, the J gene TRBJ2-7; TRBD2 might be the D (6 bases). The V end was cut by 3 bases, the J end by 6 bases, with 15 bases between. The CDR3 runs to 14 residues. Germline CDR1 and CDR2: MGHDK and SYGVNS. The CDR3 spells CASSEGLPTAEQYF. The CDR3 DNA sequence: TGTGCCAGCAGTGAGGGACTCCCGACCGCCGAGCAGTACTTC.

This clonotype has a handful of counts. The chain combines TRBV7-9 with TRBJ1-1; D call uncertain. Germline V gene lookup returns CDR1 SEHNR and CDR2 FQNEAQ (reference sequence). Trimming removed 7 bases at V and 5 bases at J, with 17 bases between. The CDR3 totals 14 residues. The DNA for the CDR3 is TGTGCCAGCACCGGCCTGGGTGGGGTGACTGAAGCTTTCTTT. Translated, it gives CASTGLGGVTEAFF.

This chain uses TRBV6-5 with TRBJ1-4, with 7 nucleotides matching TRBD1. The germline CDR1 and CDR2 sequences are MNHEY and SVGAGI. J lost 4 bases, V lost 5 bases, and 4 bases had no gene match. This CDR3 is 14 amino acids long. The CDR3 region has the DNA TGTGCCAGCAGTCGACAGGGTTTTAATGAAAAACTGTTTTTT. This sequence encodes CASSRQGFNEKLFF.

The genes are TRBV5-1 and TRBJ1-3, with D uncertain. The CDR3 covers 13 residues. Trimming stripped 1 base from V and 4 bases from J, with 6 bases between. Germline V gene lookup returns CDR1 SGHRS and CDR2 YFSETQ. The CDR3 bases are TGCGCCAGCAGCTTGCCAGAAGGAAACACCATATATTTT. The encoded protein is CASSLPEGNTIYF.

There are a few counts of this clonotype. CDR3 DNA: TGTGCCAGCAGCTTGTTTCAAACGAACACCGGGGAGCTGTTTTTT. This translates into CASSLFQTNTGELFF. The rearrangement uses TRBV13 and TRBJ2-2; D gene unclear. Trimming took off 3 bases at V and 0 bases at J, with 8 bases between the two ends. Germline V gene data show CDR1 as PRHDT and CDR2 as FYEKMQ (reference sequence). The CDR3 contains 15 residues. The full variable domain, in which reference TRBV13 and TRBJ2-2 provide the parts outside the CDR3, is AAGVIQSPRHLIKEKRETATLKCYPIPRHDTVYWYQQGPGQDPQFLISFYEKMQSDKGSIPDRFSAQQFSDYHSELNMSSLELGDSALYFCASSLFQTNTGELFFGEGSRLTVL.

As concerns this clonotype: A junction end diverges from the germline sequence, so it may reflect a read error. This sequence joins TRBV15 and TRBJ2-7, with TRBD2 matching over 11 bases. The CDR3 runs to 16 residues. Germline V gives CDR1 LNHNV, CDR2 YYDKDF (reference sequence). The CDR3 region has the DNA TGTGCCGCCAGCAGCTTGGCTAGCGGGGGGCCCTACGAGCAGTACTTC. This translates into CAASSLASGGPYEQYF.

The chain has TRBV29-1 and TRBJ1-3; D not resolved. The CDR3 runs 16 residues. V was cut by 5 bases and J by 0 bases, with 17 bases left in between. The germline V gene has CDR1 SQVTM and CDR2 ANQGSEA. CDR3 bases: TGCAGCGTTAGACTAGCGGGAACGAGCTCTGGAAACACCATATATTTT. This codes for CSVRLAGTSSGNTIYF.

This clonotype has ten or more counts. V usage is TRBV7-2 and J usage is TRBJ2-7, with 8 bases fitting TRBD1. This CDR3 is built from 15 residues. The germline V gene has CDR1 SGHTA and CDR2 FQGNSA. Trimming removed 4 bases from V and 1 base from J; junction bases left unmatched: 6. CDR3 nucleotides: TGTGCCAGCAGCTCCCGGGACAGGATTTCCTACGAGCAGTACTTC. Amino acids: CASSSRDRISYEQYF.

This clonotype has only a few counts. The V and J genes are TRBV29-1 and TRBJ2-5, with a weak D call TRBD2 (5 bases). The V end lost 3 bases, the J end lost 1 base, and 18 bases lay between the germline ends. This CDR3 is built from 16 residues. In germline, CDR1 is SQVTM, CDR2 ANQGSEA. The CDR3 region is CSVDSGFAPIQETQYF. The CDR3 DNA sequence: TGCAGCGTTGATTCGGGGTTTGCCCCTATCCAAGAGACCCAGTACTTC.

This chain links TRBV25-1 with TRBJ2-7, with D perhaps being TRBD1 or TRBD2 (6 bases each). The CDR3 is 14 residues long. Between the trimmed V and J ends, which lost 4 bases and 4 bases, there was a span of 14 bases. Germline V gives CDR1 MGHDK, CDR2 SYGVNS. CDR3 loop: CASSGRGGGYEQYF. The CDR3 DNA sequence: TGTGCCAGCAGTGGCAGGGGAGGAGGTTACGAGCAGTACTTC.

This chain joins TRBV9 and TRBJ2-7, with no clear D. Trimming took 3 bases from V and 5 from J, leaving 9 bases between them. This CDR3 contains 12 residues. CDR1 and CDR2 from the germline V gene are SGDLS and YYNGEE. This chain's CDR3 is CASSGFRDEQYF. CDR3 DNA sequence: TGTGCCAGCAGCGGTTTCCGGGACGAGCAGTACTTC.

This clonotype was picked up many times. The CDR3 reads CASSERSSGANVLTF. CDR3 bases: TGTGCCAGCAGTGAAAGGTCCTCTGGGGCCAACGTCCTGACTTTC. The V and J genes are TRBV2 and TRBJ2-6, with D hard to call. The CDR3 runs to 15 residues. Germline V CDR1 and CDR2: SNHLY, FYNNEI. V lost 2 bases to trimming and J lost 0 bases, with 5 bases between them.

This clonotype was picked up many times. The V gene is TRBV24-1, the J gene TRBJ1-1; 8 bases align to TRBD1. Germline V gene data show CDR1 as KGHDR and CDR2 as SFDVKD. V lost 3 bases to trimming and J lost 4 bases; unmatched junction nucleotides: 6. This CDR3 comprises 15 residues. This CDR3 reads CATSDPTGGGTEAFF. The CDR3 nucleotides read TGTGCCACCAGTGATCCCACAGGGGGGGGCACTGAAGCTTTCTTT.

The chain has TRBV5-1 and TRBJ2-3; 9 bases line up with TRBD1. CDR3 length equals 14 residues. Looked up from germline, CDR1 is SGHRS and CDR2 is YFSETQ. V was pared by 8 bases and J by 4 bases, with 8 bases of the junction left unmatched. The CDR3 coding sequence is TGCGCCAGTTCCGGGACAGGGTCCCCAGATACGCAGTATTTT. Encoded protein: CASSGTGSPDTQYF.

The count of this clonotype is one. This rearrangement joins TRBV6-5 to TRBJ1-2; D gene ambiguous. The CDR3 is 14 residues long. The germline V gene has CDR1 MNHEY and CDR2 SVGAGI. V was trimmed by 5 bases and J by 2 bases, leaving 12 bases between them. The CDR3 spells CASSDHYQNYGYTF. DNA for the CDR3: TGTGCCAGCAGTGATCACTACCAAAACTATGGCTACACCTTC.

This clonotype was detected many times. The CDR3 sequence: CSANEQGNLAYGYTF. CDR3 nucleotide sequence: TGCAGTGCCAACGAACAGGGGAATCTGGCGTATGGCTACACCTTC. This sequence joins TRBV20-1 and TRBJ1-2; 7 positions match TRBD1. Germline CDR1 and CDR2: DFQATT and SNEGSKA (reference sequence). CDR3 length: 15 amino acids. V shed 6 bases, J shed 5 bases, and the junction held 15 bases outside the gene matches.

This clonotype has only a few counts. The chain has TRBV28 and TRBJ1-2; D possibly corresponds to TRBD1 (5 bases). This CDR3 is built from 13 residues. The germline V gene has CDR1 MDHEN and CDR2 SYDVKM. Trimming stripped 5 bases from V and 4 bases from J, with 11 bases between. This CDR3 is CASSLLGTYGYTF. For the CDR3, the DNA is TGTGCCAGCAGTCTTCTGGGGACCTATGGCTACACCTTC.

This sequence joins TRBV4-1 and TRBJ2-7, with a tentative D call TRBD2 (6 bases). Germline values: CDR1 MGHRA, CDR2 YSYEKL. The CDR3 loop spans 14 amino acids. The germline V and J ends were trimmed by 2 bases and 3 bases, with 11 bases remaining between them. As DNA, the CDR3 is TGCGCCAGCAGCCAATTGGGGCGGGGCTACGAGCAGTACTTC. Its protein is CASSQLGRGYEQYF.

This clonotype has a count of ten or more. The rearrangement uses TRBV19 and TRBJ1-5; no definite D call. Germline V lookup: CDR1 LNHDA, CDR2 SQIVND (reference sequence). The CDR3 contains 12 residues. Trimming cost V 3 bases and J 6 bases, with 6 bases left between them. The CDR3 DNA sequence: TGTGCCAGTAGTATTGTAGGTCAGCCCCAGCATTTT. Protein product: CASSIVGQPQHF.